These T cell receptor beta chains were read from a single sample in a study of T cell repertoires in cytomegalovirus infection. Each CDR3 protein gets one entry after TCRdb re-called the reads with MiXCR. The sample has roughly 170,000 distinct CDR3 sequences, roughly 21% seen once. These TCRs' antigens remain unknown. This specimen was CD8+ T cells from cultured PBMCs, taken from culture after CMV antigen stimulation. These receptors were taken from a human donor in good health (CMV status not recorded). Some clones in this sample may be carry-over from other donors' samples. Each CDR3 is given with its conserved first and last residue. The D gene is left open where the match is weak. Expanded clones are given a class, and other clones once, few, many or no size at all.

NA,TRBV4-2,once,TRBJ2-3,CASSPRKGRGRVTDTQYF,TGTGCCAGCAGCCCCCGGAAGGGGCGGGGAAGGGTAACAGATACGCAGTATTTT
NA,TRBV18,NA,TRBJ2-7,CASSPIREGDNYEQYF,TGTGCCAGCTCACCCATCCGAGAGGGCGATAACTACGAGCAGTACTTC
NA,TRBV19,few,TRBJ2-5,CASSLRTETYQETQYF,TGTGCCAGTAGCCTAAGGACGGAGACGTACCAAGAGACCCAGTACTTC
NA,TRBV7-2,NA,TRBJ2-1,CASSLAHNEQFF,TGTGCCAGCAGCTTAGCGCATAATGAGCAGTTCTTC
NA,TRBV7-6,NA,TRBJ2-3,CASSLAGGDSTDTQYF,TGTGCCAGCAGCTTAGCTGGCGGGGACTCCACAGATACGCAGTATTTT
TRBD2,TRBV6-2/TRBV6-3,NA,TRBJ2-1,CASSYLRLAGADEQFF,TGTGCCAGCAGTTACCTAAGACTAGCGGGTGCCGATGAGCAGTTCTTC
NA,TRBV27,NA,TRBJ2-3,CASSFGARGTDTQYF,TGTGCCAGCAGTTTCGGGGCCCGGGGCACAGATACGCAGTATTTT
NA,TRBV28,NA,TRBJ2-7,CASTTRPLYEQYF,TGTGCCAGCACGACCCGCCCCCTCTACGAGCAGTACTTC
TRBD1,TRBV12-3/TRBV12-4,NA,TRBJ1-1,CASINRGSTEAFF,TGTGCCAGCATTAACAGGGGATCCACTGAAGCTTTCTTT
NA,TRBV7-6,NA,TRBJ2-1,CASSLGTSNEQFF,TGTGCCAGCAGCTTAGGGACATCTAATGAGCAGTTCTTC
NA,TRBV28,NA,TRBJ1-1,CASSSPTGNTEAFF,TGTGCCAGCAGTTCACCCACAGGGAACACTGAAGCTTTCTTT
NA,TRBV6-1,many,TRBJ2-7,CASSGAQGGSYEQYF,TGTGCCAGCAGTGGTGCCCAGGGGGGATCCTACGAGCAGTACTTC
TRBD1,TRBV2,few,TRBJ2-7,CASVTGTGGFYEQYF,TGTGCCAGCGTAACCGGGACAGGGGGCTTCTACGAGCAGTACTTC
NA,TRBV14,few,TRBJ1-2,CASSQDAGNHYGYTF,TGTGCCAGCAGCCAAGACGCAGGGAATCACTATGGCTACACCTTC
NA,TRBV12-3/TRBV12-4,few,TRBJ2-7,CASSWDPRPQYF,TGTGCCAGCAGTTGGGACCCCCGACCGCAGTACTTC
NA,TRBV7-2,NA,TRBJ1-6,CASSLDQGDNSPLHF,TGTGCCAGCAGCTTAGATCAGGGAGACAATTCACCCCTCCACTTT
NA,TRBV25-1,few,TRBJ1-5,CASSDRVTGPSNQPQHF,TGTGCCAGCAGTGACCGAGTTACAGGGCCGAGCAATCAGCCCCAGCATTTT
NA,TRBV7-2,few,TRBJ1-2,CASSADRTNYGYTF,TGTGCCAGCAGCGCCGACAGGACTAACTATGGCTACACCTTC
NA,TRBV7-9,few,TRBJ1-1,CASIPLFRTVMNTEAFF,TGTGCCAGCATCCCACTATTTCGGACAGTTATGAACACTGAAGCTTTCTTT
NA,TRBV3-1,NA,TRBJ2-1,CASSQGGQNEQFF,TGTGCCAGCAGCCAGGGGGGACAGAATGAGCAGTTCTTC
TRBD1,TRBV6-2/TRBV6-3,NA,TRBJ1-5,CASILPGQPNQPQHF,TGTGCCAGCATCCTACCGGGACAGCCTAATCAGCCCCAGCATTTT
NA,TRBV7-9,NA,TRBJ2-7,CASSPQSGSYEQYF,TGTGCCAGCAGCCCCCAATCGGGCTCCTACGAGCAGTACTTC
NA,TRBV6-2/TRBV6-3,once,TRBJ1-2,CASSYSREGDYGYTF,TGTGCCAGCAGTTACTCGAGGGAGGGAGACTATGGCTACACCTTC
TRBD1,TRBV5-5,NA,TRBJ1-1,CASSFNPPRTGGIGTLEAFF,TGTGCCAGCAGCTTTAATCCCCCCCGGACAGGGGGCATTGGGACACTAGAAGCTTTCTTT
NA,TRBV7-6,few,TRBJ2-3,CASSFDYPGADTQYF,TGTGCCAGCAGCTTCGACTACCCGGGGGCAGATACGCAGTATTTT
TRBD1,TRBV29-1,NA,TRBJ1-1,CSVPGQGAEAFF,TGCAGCGTTCCAGGACAGGGGGCTGAAGCTTTCTTT
TRBD2,TRBV6-2/TRBV6-3,NA,TRBJ2-1,CASSLLVAGAHYNEQFF,TGTGCCAGCAGTCTCCTTGTAGCGGGGGCGCACTACAATGAGCAGTTCTTC
NA,TRBV7-6,few,TRBJ2-7,CASSFGMEQYF,TGTGCCAGCAGCTTCGGCATGGAGCAGTACTTC
NA,TRBV5-1,NA,TRBJ2-2,CASSLAAGNTGELFF,TGCGCCAGCAGCCTCGCGGCGGGGAACACCGGGGAGCTGTTTTTT
NA,TRBV7-9,NA,TRBJ2-5,CASSSPAGRSETQYF,TGTGCCAGCAGCTCCCCGGCAGGGCGATCGGAGACCCAGTACTTC
NA,TRBV29-1,few,TRBJ1-1,CSVEDRDTEAFF,TGCAGCGTTGAAGATAGGGACACTGAAGCTTTCTTT
NA,TRBV7-2,NA,TRBJ1-2,CASSFYGQTYGYTF,TGTGCCAGCAGCTTCTACGGACAGACCTATGGCTACACCTTC
NA,TRBV6-5,NA,TRBJ2-3,CASRLSSPSPRQHTQYF,TGTGCCAGCAGGCTCAGTTCCCCCTCCCCACGCCAGCATACGCAGTATTTT
NA,TRBV6-4,many,TRBJ2-2,CASSPGPDTGELFF,TGTGCCAGCAGTCCGGGTCCTGACACCGGGGAGCTGTTTTTT
NA,TRBV29-1,few,TRBJ1-1,CSVEGRGSEAFF,TGCAGCGTTGAAGGTAGAGGCTCTGAAGCTTTCTTT
NA,TRBV27,few,TRBJ1-1,CASSLYNSKANTEAFF,TGTGCCAGCAGTTTATATAATAGTAAGGCGAACACTGAAGCTTTCTTT
TRBD2,TRBV29-1,NA,TRBJ2-3,CSARPLAGGLTDTQYF,TGCAGCGCCAGACCGCTAGCGGGGGGGCTGACAGATACGCAGTATTTT
TRBD2,TRBV7-9,NA,TRBJ2-5,CASSLGTSGDQETQYF,TGTGCCAGCAGCCTTGGGACTAGCGGGGACCAAGAGACCCAGTACTTC
NA,TRBV6-1,NA,TRBJ1-2,CASSGGRGSGYTF,TGTGCCAGCAGTGGTGGTCGGGGGAGCGGCTACACCTTC
NA,TRBV11-2,NA,TRBJ2-3,CASSLVKGFEVPDTQYF,TGTGCCAGCAGCTTAGTCAAGGGTTTTGAGGTTCCAGATACGCAGTATTTT
NA,TRBV5-6,NA,TRBJ2-7,CASSRLTRTYEQYF,TGTGCCAGTAGCCGATTAACGAGGACCTACGAGCAGTACTTC
NA,TRBV27,few,TRBJ1-1,CASSFQGWNTEAFF,TGTGCCAGCAGTTTTCAGGGGTGGAACACTGAAGCTTTCTTT
NA,TRBV20-1,NA,TRBJ2-7,CSAEHERIEGYEQYF,TGCAGTGCTGAACACGAGAGAATTGAGGGGTACGAGCAGTACTTC
TRBD1,TRBV12-5,few,TRBJ2-3,CASGSTQGAGDTQYF,TGTGCTAGTGGTTCCACCCAGGGGGCGGGAGATACGCAGTATTTT
NA,TRBV7-6,few,TRBJ2-7,CASSHGTLAYEQYF,TGTGCCAGCAGCCACGGGACGTTAGCCTACGAGCAGTACTTC
TRBD1,TRBV7-2,NA,TRBJ2-1,CASSSLQGLPYNEQFF,TGTGCCAGCAGCTCCTTACAGGGGCTTCCCTACAATGAGCAGTTCTTC
NA,TRBV6-1,many,TRBJ1-5,CASSEEWGGASNQPQHF,TGTGCCAGCAGTGAAGAATGGGGCGGGGCAAGCAATCAGCCCCAGCATTTT
NA,TRBV28,NA,TRBJ2-7,CASKLNPGSYEQYF,TGTGCCAGCAAGTTGAACCCTGGGTCCTACGAGCAGTACTTC
NA,TRBV6-5,NA,TRBJ1-5,CASSYSPREVKNQPQHF,TGTGCCAGCAGTTACTCCCCCAGGGAGGTTAAAAATCAGCCCCAGCATTTT
NA,TRBV12-3/TRBV12-4,NA,TRBJ2-5,CASSLLLAGGETQYF,TGTGCCAGCAGCCTCCTCCTAGCAGGAGGGGAGACCCAGTACTTC
TRBD1,TRBV4-2,NA,TRBJ1-3,CASSQGGQGSGNTIYF,TGTGCCAGCAGCCAAGGGGGACAGGGTTCTGGAAACACCATATATTTT